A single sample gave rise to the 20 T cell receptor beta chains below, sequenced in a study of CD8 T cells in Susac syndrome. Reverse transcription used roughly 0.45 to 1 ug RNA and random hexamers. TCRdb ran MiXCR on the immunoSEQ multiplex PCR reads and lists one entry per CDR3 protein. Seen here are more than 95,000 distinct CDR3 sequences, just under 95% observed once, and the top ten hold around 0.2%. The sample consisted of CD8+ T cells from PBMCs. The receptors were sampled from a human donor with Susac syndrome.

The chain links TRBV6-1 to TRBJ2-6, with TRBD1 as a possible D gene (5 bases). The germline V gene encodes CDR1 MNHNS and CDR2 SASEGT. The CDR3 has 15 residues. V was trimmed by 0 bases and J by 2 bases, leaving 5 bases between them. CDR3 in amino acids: CASSEAGAGANVLTF. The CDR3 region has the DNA TGTGCCAGCAGTGAAGCAGGGGCTGGGGCCAACGTCCTGACTTTC.

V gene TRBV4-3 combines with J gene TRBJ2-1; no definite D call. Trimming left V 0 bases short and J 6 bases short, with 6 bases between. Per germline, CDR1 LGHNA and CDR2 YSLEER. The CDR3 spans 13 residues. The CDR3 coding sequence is TGCGCCAGCAGCCAAGAAGGAGTCAATGAGCAGTTCTTC. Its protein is CASSQEGVNEQFF.

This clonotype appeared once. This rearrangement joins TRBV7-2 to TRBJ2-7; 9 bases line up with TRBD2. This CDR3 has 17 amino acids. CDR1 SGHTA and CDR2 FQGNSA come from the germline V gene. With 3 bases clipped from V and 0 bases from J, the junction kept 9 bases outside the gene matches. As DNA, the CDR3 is TGTGCCAGCAGCTTCAATAGTTGGACTAGCGTCTCCTACGAGCAGTACTTC. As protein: CASSFNSWTSVSYEQYF.

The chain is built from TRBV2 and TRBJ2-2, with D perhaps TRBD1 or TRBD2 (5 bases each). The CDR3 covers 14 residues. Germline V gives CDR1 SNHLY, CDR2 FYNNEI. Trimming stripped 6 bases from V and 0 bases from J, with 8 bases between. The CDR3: CASRQGPNTGELFF. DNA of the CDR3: TGTGCCAGCAGGCAGGGACCGAACACCGGGGAGCTGTTTTTT.

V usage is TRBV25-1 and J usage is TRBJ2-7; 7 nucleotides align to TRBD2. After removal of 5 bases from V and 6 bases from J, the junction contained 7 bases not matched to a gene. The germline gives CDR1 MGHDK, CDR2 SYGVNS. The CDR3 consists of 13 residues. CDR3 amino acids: CASSPPWGGEQYF. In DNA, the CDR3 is TGTGCCAGCAGTCCCCCGTGGGGGGGCGAGCAGTACTTC.

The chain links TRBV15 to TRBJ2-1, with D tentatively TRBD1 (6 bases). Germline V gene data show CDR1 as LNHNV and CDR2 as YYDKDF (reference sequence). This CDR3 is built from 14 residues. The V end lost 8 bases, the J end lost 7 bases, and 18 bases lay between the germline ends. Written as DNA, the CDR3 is TGTGCCACCGCGGAACAGGGACCGTGGAATGAGCAGTTCTTC. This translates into CATAEQGPWNEQFF. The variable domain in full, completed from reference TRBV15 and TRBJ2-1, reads DAMVIQNPRYQVTQFGKPVTLSCSQTLNHNVMYWYQQKSSQAPKLLFHYYDKDFNNEADTPDNFQSRRPNTSFCFLDIRSPGLGDTAMYLCATAEQGPWNEQFFGPGTRLTVL.

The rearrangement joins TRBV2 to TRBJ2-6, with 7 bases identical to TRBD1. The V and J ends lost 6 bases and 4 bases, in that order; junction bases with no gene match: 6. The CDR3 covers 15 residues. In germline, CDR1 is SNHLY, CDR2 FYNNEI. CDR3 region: CASRTDRAGANVLTF. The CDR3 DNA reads TGTGCCAGCAGAACCGACAGGGCCGGGGCCAACGTCCTGACTTTC.

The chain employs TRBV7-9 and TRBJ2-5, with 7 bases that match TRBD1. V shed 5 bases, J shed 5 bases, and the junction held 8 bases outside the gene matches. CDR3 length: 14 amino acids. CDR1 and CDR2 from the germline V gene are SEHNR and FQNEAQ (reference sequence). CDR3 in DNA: TGTGCCAGCAGCCCACAGGGGTTAGGGGAGACCCAGTACTTC. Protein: CASSPQGLGETQYF.

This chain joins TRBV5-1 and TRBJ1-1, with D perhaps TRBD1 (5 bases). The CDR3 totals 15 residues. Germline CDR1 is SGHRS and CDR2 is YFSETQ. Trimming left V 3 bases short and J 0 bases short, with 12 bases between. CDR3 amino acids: CASSWGMGMNTEAFF. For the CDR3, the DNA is TGCGCCAGCAGCTGGGGGATGGGCATGAACACTGAAGCTTTCTTT.

This chain's CDR3 is CASSSGLAGGQDTQYF. The CDR3 region has the DNA TGTGCCAGCAGTTCAGGACTAGCGGGGGGGCAAGATACGCAGTATTTT. The chain couples TRBV12-3 or TRBV12-4 to TRBJ2-3; 15 nucleotides align to TRBD2. V shed 4 bases and J 5 bases; nucleotides not matched to a gene: 4. The CDR3 has 16 amino acids.

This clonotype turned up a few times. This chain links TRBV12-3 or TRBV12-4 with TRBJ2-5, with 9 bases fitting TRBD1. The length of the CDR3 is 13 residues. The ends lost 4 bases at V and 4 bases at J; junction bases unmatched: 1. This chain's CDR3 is CASSSTGGETQYF. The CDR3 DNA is TGTGCCAGCAGTTCGACAGGGGGAGAGACCCAGTACTTC.

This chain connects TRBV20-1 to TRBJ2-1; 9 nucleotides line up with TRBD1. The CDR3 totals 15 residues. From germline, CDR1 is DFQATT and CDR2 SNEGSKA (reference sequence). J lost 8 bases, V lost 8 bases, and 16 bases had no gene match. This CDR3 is CSPKTGQGLLDEQFF. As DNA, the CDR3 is TGCAGTCCGAAAACGGGACAGGGTTTGTTGGATGAGCAGTTCTTC.

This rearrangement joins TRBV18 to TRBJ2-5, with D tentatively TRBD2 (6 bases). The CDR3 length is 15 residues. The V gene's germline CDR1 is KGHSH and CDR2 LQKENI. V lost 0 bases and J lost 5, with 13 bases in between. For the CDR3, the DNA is TGTGCCAGCTCACCACCCCGGGGGAGCGTGGAGACCCAGTACTTC. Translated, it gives CASSPPRGSVETQYF.

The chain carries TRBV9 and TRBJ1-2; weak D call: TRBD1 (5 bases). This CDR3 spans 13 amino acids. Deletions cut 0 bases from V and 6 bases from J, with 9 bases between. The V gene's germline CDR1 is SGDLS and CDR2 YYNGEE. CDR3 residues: CASSVVWGNGYTF. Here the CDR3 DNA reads TGTGCCAGCAGCGTAGTTTGGGGGAATGGCTACACCTTC.

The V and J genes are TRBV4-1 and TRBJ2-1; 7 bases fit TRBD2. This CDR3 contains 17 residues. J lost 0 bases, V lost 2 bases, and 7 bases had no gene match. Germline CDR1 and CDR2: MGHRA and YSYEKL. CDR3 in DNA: TGCGCCAGCAGCCAATTTTTGGGGGGGAGCTCCTACAATGAGCAGTTCTTC. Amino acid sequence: CASSQFLGGSSYNEQFF.

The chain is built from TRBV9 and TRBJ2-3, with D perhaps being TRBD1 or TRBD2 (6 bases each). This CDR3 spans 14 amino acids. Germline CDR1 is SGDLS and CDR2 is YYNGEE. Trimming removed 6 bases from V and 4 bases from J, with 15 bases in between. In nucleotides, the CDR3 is TGTGCCAGCACCCCGCCGGGGGCCCCAGATACGCAGTATTTT. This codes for CASTPPGAPDTQYF.

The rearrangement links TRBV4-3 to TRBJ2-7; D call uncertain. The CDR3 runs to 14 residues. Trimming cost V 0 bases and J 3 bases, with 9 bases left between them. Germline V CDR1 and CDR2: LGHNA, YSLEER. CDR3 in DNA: TGCGCCAGCAGCCAAGATATAGGCCTCTACGAGCAGTACTTC. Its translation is CASSQDIGLYEQYF.

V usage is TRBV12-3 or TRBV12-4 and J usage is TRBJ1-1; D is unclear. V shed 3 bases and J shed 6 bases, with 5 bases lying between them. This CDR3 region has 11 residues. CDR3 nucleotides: TGTGCCAGCAGTTTCACCGCTGAAGCTTTCTTT. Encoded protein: CASSFTAEAFF.

For the CDR3, the DNA is TGCGCCAGCAGTGACCGACAGGTCTCCACGTCCGAGCAGTACTTC. Its translation is CASSDRQVSTSEQYF. This chain joins TRBV5-1 and TRBJ2-7, with TRBD1 as a possible D gene (6 bases). This CDR3 comprises 15 residues. In germline, CDR1 is SGHRS, CDR2 YFSETQ. Trimming took off 5 bases at V and 6 bases at J, with 21 bases between the two ends.

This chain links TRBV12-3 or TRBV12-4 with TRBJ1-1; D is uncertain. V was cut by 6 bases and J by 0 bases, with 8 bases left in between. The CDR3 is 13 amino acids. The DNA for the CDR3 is TGTGCCAGCAGAGACATTTTGAACACTGAAGCTTTCTTT. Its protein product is CASRDILNTEAFF.